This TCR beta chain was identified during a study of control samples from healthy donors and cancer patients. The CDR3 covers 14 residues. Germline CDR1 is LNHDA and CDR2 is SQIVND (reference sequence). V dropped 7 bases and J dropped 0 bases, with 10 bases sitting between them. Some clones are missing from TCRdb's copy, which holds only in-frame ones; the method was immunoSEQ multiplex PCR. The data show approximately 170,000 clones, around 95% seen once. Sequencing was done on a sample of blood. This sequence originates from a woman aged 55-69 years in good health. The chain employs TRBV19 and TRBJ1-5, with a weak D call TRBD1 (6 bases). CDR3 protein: CASNPGVSNQPQHF. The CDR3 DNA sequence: TGTGCCAGTAATCCAGGGGTTAGCAATCAGCCCCAGCATTTT.